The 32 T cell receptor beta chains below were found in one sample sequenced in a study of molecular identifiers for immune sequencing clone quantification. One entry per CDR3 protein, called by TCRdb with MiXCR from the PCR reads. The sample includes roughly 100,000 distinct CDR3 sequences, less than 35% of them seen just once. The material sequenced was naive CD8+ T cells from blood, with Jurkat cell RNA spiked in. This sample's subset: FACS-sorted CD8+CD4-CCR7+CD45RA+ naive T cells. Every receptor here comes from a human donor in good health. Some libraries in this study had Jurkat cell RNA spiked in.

The CDR3 nucleotides read TGTGCCAGCAACCTCCGGGGGGCCTATGGCTACACCTTC. Translation gives CASNLRGAYGYTF. The V call is TRBV12-3 or TRBV12-4, the J call TRBJ1-2; possibly TRBD1 for D (6 bases). The length of the CDR3 is 13 residues. V was cut by 7 bases and J by 4 bases, with 13 bases left in between.

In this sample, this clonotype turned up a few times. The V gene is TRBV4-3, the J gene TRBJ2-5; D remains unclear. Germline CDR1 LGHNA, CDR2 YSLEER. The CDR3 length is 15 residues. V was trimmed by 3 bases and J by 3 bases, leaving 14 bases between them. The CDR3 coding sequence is TGCGCCAGCAGCCATCCAAGACCCGGCAAAGAGACCCAGTACTTC. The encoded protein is CASSHPRPGKETQYF.

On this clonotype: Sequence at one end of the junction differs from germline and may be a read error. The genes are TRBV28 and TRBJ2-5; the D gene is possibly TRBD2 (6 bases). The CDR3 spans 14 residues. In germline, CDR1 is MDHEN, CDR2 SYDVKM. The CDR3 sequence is CASSLPGRGETQHF. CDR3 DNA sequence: TGTGCCAGCAGTTTACCCGGGAGAGGAGAGACCCAGCACTTC.

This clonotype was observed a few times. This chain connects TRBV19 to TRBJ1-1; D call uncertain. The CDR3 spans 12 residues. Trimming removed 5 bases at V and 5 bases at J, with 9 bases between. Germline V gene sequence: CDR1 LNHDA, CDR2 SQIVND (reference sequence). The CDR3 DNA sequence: TGTGCCAGTAGTCCACCGGGGACTGAAGCTTTCTTT. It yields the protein CASSPPGTEAFF.

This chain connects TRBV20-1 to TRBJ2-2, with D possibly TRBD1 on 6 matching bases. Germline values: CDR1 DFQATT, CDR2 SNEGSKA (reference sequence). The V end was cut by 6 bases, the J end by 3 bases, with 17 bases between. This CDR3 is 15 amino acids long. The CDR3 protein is CSALTQGMYTGELFF. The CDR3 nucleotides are TGCAGTGCCCTAACACAGGGAATGTACACCGGGGAGCTGTTTTTT.

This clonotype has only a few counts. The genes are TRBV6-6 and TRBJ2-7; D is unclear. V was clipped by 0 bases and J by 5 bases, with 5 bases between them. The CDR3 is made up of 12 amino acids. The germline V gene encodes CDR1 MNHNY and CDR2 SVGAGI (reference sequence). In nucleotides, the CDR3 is TGTGCCAGCAGTTACTCGATACACGAGCAGTACTTC. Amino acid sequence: CASSYSIHEQYF.

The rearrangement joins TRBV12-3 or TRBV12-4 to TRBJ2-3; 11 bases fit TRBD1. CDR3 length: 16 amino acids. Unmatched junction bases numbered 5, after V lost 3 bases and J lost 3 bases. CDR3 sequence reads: CASSLPGTGGTDTQYF. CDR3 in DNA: TGTGCCAGCAGTTTGCCTGGGACAGGGGGAACAGATACGCAGTATTTT.

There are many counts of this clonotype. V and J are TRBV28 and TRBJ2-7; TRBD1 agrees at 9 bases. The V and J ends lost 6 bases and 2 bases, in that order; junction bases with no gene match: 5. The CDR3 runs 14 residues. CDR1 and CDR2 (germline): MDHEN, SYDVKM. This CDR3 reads CASSSRDRAYEQYF. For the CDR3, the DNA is TGTGCCAGCAGCTCCCGGGACAGGGCCTACGAGCAGTACTTC. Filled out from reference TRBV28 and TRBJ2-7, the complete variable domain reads DVKVTQSSRYLVKRTGEKVFLECVQDMDHENMFWYRQDPGLGLRLIYFSYDVKMKEKGDIPEGYSVSREKKERFSLILESASTNQTSMYLCASSSRDRAYEQYFGPGTRLTVT.

The DNA for the CDR3 is TGTGCCAGCGGCCCAAGGGACACTTCCGTTCCCTACGAGCAGTACTTC. Its protein product is CASGPRDTSVPYEQYF. The rearrangement links TRBV7-6 to TRBJ2-7; tentatively, D is TRBD1 (6 bases). V lost 8 bases and J 2 bases, leaving 22 bases between the germline ends. The CDR3 length is 16 residues. Germline lookup yields CDR1 SGHVS and CDR2 FNYEAQ.

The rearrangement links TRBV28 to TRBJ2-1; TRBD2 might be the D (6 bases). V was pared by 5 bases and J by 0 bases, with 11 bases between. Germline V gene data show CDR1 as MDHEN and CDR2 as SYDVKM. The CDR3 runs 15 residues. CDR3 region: CASSAPTSSYNEQFF. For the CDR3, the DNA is TGTGCCAGCAGTGCACCGACTAGCTCCTACAATGAGCAGTTCTTC.

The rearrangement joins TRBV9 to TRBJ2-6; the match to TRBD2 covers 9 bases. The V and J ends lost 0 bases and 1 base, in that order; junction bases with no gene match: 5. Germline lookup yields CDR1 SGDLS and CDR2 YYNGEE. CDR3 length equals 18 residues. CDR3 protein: CASSVGAGGVSGANVLTF. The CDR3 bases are TGTGCCAGCAGCGTAGGAGCGGGAGGTGTGTCTGGGGCCAACGTCCTGACTTTC.

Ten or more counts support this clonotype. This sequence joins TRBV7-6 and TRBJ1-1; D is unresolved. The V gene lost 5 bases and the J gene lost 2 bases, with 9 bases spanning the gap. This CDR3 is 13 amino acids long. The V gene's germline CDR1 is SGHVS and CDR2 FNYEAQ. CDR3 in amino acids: CASSLNRNTEAFF. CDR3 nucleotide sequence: TGTGCCAGCAGCCTAAACAGAAACACTGAAGCTTTCTTT.

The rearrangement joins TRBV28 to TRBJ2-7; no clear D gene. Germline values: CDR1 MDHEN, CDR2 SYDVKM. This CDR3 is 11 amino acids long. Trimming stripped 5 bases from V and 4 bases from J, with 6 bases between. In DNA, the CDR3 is TGTGCCAGCAGTATCCGGTACGAGCAGTACTTC. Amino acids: CASSIRYEQYF.

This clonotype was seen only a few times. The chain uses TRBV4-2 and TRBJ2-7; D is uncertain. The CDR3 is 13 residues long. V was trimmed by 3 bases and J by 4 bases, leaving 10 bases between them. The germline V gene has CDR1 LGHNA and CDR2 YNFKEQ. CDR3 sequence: CASSQADGYEQYF. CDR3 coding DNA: TGTGCCAGCAGCCAGGCGGACGGGTACGAGCAGTACTTC.

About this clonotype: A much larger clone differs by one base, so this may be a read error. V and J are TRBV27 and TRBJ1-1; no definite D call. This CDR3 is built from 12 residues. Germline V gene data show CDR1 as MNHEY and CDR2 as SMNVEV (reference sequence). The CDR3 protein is CASSFWNTEAIF. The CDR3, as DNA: TGTGCCAGCAGTTTCTGGAACACTGAAGCTATCTTT.

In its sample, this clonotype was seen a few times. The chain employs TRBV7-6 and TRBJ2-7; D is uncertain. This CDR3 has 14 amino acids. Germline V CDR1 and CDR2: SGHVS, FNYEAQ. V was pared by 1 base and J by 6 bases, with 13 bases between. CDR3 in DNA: TGTGCCAGCAGCTTAGGGACCAGACCGCTCGAGCAGTACTTC. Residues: CASSLGTRPLEQYF.

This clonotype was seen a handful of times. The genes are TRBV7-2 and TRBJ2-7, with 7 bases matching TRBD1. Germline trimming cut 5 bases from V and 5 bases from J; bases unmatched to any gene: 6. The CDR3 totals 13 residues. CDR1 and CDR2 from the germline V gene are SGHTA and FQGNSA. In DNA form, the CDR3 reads TGTGCCAGCAGCCCAGGGGGTTACCACGAGCAGTACTTC. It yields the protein CASSPGGYHEQYF.

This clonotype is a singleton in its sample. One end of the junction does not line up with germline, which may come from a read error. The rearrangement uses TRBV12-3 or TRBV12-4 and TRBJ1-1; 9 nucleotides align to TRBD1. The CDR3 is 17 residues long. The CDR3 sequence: CASSLGQGVKWGTEALF. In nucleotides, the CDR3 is TGTGCCAGCAGTTTAGGACAGGGGGTTAAGTGGGGCACTGAAGCTCTCTTT.

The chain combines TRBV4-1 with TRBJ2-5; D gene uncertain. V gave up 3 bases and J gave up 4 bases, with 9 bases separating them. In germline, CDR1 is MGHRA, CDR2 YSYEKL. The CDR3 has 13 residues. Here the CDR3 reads CASSQIGGETQYF. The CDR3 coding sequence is TGCGCCAGCAGCCAGATAGGCGGAGAGACCCAGTACTTC.

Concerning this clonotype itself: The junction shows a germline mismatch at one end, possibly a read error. Here the CDR3 DNA reads TGTGCCAGCAGCCTAACAGGTTCCTACAATGGGCAGTTCTTC. Its protein product is CASSLTGSYNGQFF. This rearrangement joins TRBV7-6 to TRBJ2-1, with D possibly being TRBD1 (5 bases). CDR1 and CDR2 from the germline V gene are SGHVS and FNYEAQ. This CDR3 contains 14 residues.

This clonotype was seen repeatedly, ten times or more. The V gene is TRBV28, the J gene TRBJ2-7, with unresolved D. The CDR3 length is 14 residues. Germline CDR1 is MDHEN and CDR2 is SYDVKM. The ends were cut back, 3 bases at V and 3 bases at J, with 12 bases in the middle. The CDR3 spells CASSLYGLGYEQYF. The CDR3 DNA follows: TGTGCCAGCAGTTTGTACGGGCTTGGCTACGAGCAGTACTTC.

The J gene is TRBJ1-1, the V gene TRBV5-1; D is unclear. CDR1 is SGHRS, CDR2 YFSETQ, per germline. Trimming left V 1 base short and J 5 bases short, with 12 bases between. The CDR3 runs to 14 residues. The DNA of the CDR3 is TGCGCCAGCAGCTTGTTACCCCCGTCGACTGAAGCTTTCTTT. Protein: CASSLLPPSTEAFF.

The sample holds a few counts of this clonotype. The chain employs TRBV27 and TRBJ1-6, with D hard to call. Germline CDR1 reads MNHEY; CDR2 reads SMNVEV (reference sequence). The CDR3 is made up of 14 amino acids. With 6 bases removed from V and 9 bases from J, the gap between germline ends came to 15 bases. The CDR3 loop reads CASSYFQARSPLHF. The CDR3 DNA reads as TGTGCCAGCAGCTATTTTCAGGCGCGTTCACCCCTCCACTTT.

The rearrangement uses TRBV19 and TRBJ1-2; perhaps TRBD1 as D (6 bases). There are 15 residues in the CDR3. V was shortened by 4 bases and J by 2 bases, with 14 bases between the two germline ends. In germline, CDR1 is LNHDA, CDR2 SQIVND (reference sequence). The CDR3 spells CASSKGDTPNYGYTF. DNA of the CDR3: TGTGCCAGTAGTAAGGGGGACACCCCAAACTATGGCTACACCTTC.

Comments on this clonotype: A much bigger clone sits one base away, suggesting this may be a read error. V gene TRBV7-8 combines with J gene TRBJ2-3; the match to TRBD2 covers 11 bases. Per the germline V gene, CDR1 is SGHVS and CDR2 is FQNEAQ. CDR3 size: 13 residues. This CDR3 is CAILAGEAETQYF. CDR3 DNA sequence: TGTGCCATACTAGCGGGAGAGGCAGAAACGCAGTATTTT.

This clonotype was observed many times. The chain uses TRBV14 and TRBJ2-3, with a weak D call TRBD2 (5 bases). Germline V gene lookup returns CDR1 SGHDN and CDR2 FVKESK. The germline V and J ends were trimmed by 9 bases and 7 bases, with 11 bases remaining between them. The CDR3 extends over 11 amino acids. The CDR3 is CASGSVNTQYF. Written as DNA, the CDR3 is TGTGCCAGTGGGAGCGTTAATACGCAGTATTTT.

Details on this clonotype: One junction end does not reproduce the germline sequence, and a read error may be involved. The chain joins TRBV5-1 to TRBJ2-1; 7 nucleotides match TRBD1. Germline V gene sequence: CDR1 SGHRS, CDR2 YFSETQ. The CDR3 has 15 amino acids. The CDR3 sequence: CASSSRDSLGNERFF. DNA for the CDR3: TGCGCCAGCAGCAGCCGGGACAGTCTAGGGAATGAGCGGTTCTTC.

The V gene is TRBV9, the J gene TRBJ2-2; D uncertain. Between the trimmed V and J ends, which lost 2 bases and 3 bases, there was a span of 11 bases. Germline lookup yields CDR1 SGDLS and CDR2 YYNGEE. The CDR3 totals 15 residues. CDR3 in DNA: TGTGCCAGCAGCGTTGCCAGGATTGACACCGGGGAGCTGTTTTTT. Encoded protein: CASSVARIDTGELFF. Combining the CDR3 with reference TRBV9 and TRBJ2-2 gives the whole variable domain DSGVTQTPKHLITATGQRVTLRCSPRSGDLSVYWYQQSLDQGLQFLIQYYNGEERAKGNILERFSAQQFPDLHSELNLSSLELGDSALYFCASSVARIDTGELFFGEGSRLTVL.

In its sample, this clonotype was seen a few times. This CDR3 is CSVEGGRNTEAFF. CDR3 coding DNA: TGCAGCGTTGAAGGGGGGAGAAACACTGAAGCTTTCTTT. The chain links TRBV29-1 to TRBJ1-1; D is perhaps TRBD1 (5 bases). The CDR3 sequence is 13 residues long. V lost 1 base and J 2 bases, leaving 8 bases between the germline ends. The germline V gene has CDR1 SQVTM and CDR2 ANQGSEA.

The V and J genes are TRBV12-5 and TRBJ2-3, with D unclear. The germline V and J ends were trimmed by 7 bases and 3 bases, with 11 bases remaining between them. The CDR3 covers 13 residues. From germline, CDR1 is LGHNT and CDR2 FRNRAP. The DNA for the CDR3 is TGTGCTAGTGCGTACGTGGCAACAGATACGCAGTATTTT. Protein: CASAYVATDTQYF.

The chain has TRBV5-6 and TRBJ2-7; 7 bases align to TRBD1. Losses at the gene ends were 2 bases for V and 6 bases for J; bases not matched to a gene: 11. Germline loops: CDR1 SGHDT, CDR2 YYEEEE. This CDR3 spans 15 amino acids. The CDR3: CASSLGDRESSEQYF. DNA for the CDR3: TGTGCCAGCAGCTTAGGTGACAGGGAATCGTCCGAGCAGTACTTC.

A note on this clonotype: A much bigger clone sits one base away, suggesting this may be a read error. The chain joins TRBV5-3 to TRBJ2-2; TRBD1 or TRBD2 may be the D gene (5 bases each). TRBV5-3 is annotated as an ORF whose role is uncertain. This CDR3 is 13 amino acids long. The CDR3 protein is CASSSTAVGELIF. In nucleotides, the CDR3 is TGTGCCAGCAGCTCGACAGCTGTCGGGGAGCTGATTTTT.